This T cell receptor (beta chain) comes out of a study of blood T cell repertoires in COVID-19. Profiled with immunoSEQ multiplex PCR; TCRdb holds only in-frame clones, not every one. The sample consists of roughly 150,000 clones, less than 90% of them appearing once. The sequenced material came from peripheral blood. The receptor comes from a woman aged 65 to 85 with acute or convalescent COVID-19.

CDR3 in amino acids: CASSWTGVHGYTF. CDR3 DNA: TGTGCCAGCAGCTGGACAGGGGTGCATGGCTACACCTTC. The chain combines TRBV7-9 with TRBJ1-2; 9 nucleotides agree with TRBD1. This CDR3 comprises 13 residues. Germline V gives CDR1 SEHNR, CDR2 FQNEAQ (reference sequence). After removal of 4 bases from V and 6 bases from J, the junction contained 3 bases not matched to a gene.